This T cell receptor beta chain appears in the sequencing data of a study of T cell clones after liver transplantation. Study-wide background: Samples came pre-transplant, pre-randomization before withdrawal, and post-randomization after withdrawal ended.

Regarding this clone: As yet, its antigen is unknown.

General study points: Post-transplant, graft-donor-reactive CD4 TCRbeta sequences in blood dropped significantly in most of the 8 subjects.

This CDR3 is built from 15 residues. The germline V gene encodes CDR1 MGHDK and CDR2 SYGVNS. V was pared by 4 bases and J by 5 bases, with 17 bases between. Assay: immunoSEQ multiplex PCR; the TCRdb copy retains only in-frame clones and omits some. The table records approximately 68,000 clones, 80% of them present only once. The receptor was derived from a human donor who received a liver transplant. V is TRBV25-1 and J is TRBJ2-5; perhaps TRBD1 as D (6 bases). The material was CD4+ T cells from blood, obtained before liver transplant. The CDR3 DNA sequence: TGTGCCAGCAGTGTCACCTTCAGGGGATCTGAGACCCAGTACTTC. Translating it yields CASSVTFRGSETQYF.